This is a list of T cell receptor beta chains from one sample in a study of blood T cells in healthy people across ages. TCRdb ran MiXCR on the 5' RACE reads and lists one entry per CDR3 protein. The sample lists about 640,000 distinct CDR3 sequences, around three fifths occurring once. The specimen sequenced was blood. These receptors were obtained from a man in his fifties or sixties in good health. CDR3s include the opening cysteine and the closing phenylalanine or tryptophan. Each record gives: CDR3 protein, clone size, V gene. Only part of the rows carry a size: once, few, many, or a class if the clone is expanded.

cdr3_aa: CASSLRTGGSITDTQYF
clone_size: NA
v_call: TRBV5-1

cdr3_aa: CASSFERTPGQLFF
clone_size: NA
v_call: TRBV11-2

cdr3_aa: CSVGISYNEQFF
clone_size: NA
v_call: TRBV29-1

cdr3_aa: CASSYTYDASGNEQFF
clone_size: NA
v_call: TRBV6-5

cdr3_aa: CGVDEGGDTQYF
clone_size: NA
v_call: TRBV29-1

cdr3_aa: CASSSQGRGLYGYTF
clone_size: NA
v_call: TRBV6-1

cdr3_aa: CASSQTLSNEQFF
clone_size: NA
v_call: TRBV3-1

cdr3_aa: CASSRTGWEETQYF
clone_size: NA
v_call: TRBV5-1

cdr3_aa: CASSQSPGQGVYGYTF
clone_size: once
v_call: TRBV3-1

cdr3_aa: CASRTGNRGYEQYF
clone_size: NA
v_call: TRBV10-3

cdr3_aa: CASSFSRGGWQFF
clone_size: few
v_call: TRBV12-3/TRBV12-4

cdr3_aa: CASSRGIEYNEQFF
clone_size: NA
v_call: TRBV5-1

cdr3_aa: CSANQETQYF
clone_size: few
v_call: TRBV20-1